This entry features one T cell receptor beta chain sequence. The antigen remains undetermined. Profiled with immunoSEQ multiplex PCR; TCRdb holds only in-frame clones, not every one. The profile shows around 65,000 clones, roughly nine tenths of them singletons. The data originate from a study of neoadjuvant anti-PD-1 for oral cavity cancer. At the level of the study: Patients without progression received a fourth nivolumab dose around day 43, then surgical resection on days 50-56.

Regarding time point: after neoadjuvant nivolumab, at surgical resection. Stage II-IVA oral cavity squamous cell carcinoma was new and untreated by systemic or radiation therapy. V was pared by 9 bases and J by 5 bases, with 14 bases between. This CDR3 has 13 residues. CDR1 is LNHDA, CDR2 SQIVND, per germline (reference sequence). The study's findings and limits: With three patients per group, TCR findings need larger cohorts.

The clonotype comes from a person between 40 and 80 years old with oral cavity squamous cell carcinoma. This material consisted of PBMCs, taken after nivolumab (anti-PD-1) treatment. This rearrangement joins TRBV19 to TRBJ2-1; D unclear. The CDR3 spells CASQPLDDNEQFF. The CDR3 DNA follows: TGTGCCAGCCAACCCTTGGACGACAATGAGCAGTTCTTC.